This T cell receptor (beta chain) was observed in a study of regulatory T cells in long-lasting Graves disease. Researchers made TCR beta libraries by using iRepertoire HTBI primers and running Arm-PCR on CDR3 regions. TCRdb reprocessed the multiplex PCR reads via MiXCR and lists one record per CDR3 protein. The table has about 440,000 distinct CDR3 sequences, over 15% seen once. The CDR3 runs 14 residues. From germline, CDR1 is SSHAT and CDR2 FNYEAQ (reference sequence). Time point given: newly diagnosed GD, antithyroid drugs for less than 3 months. Generation of the TCR library employed RNA extracted from PBMCs. This clonotype was seen a handful of times. One junction end does not reproduce the germline sequence, and a read error may be involved. This sample was shared with a second study, whose subject was T cells in Graves' hyperthyroidism and ophthalmopathy. That paper adds: Ophthalmopathy cases were set apart from stable hyperthyroidism by a 13 V-J model.

The chain carries TRBV7-7 and TRBJ2-7; D unresolved. Sample: peripheral blood mononuclear cells (PBMCs), taken at new diagnosis, from a patient treated with antithyroid drugs. This receptor was taken from a woman between 18 and 30 years old with Graves disease. CDR3 sequence reads: CASSYEDPAYEQYF. CDR3 DNA sequence: TGTGCTAGCAGTTACGAGGACCCCGCCTACGAGCAGTACTTC.